The clone carrying this T cell receptor beta chain has only a few counts. Its antigen is undetermined. For the diagnoses, clinical symptoms, serum thyroxine and TRAb, thyroid ultrasound and orbital computed tomography were used. V was pared by 1 base and J by 5 bases, with 15 bases between. The germline gives CDR1 SGHRS, CDR2 YFSETQ. The CDR3 is made up of 16 amino acids. The CDR3 regions of TCR beta were amplified from RNA transcripts. RT-PCR in the first round (using the HTBI primer set) targeted the TCR CDR3. TCRdb analysed the multiplex PCR reads with MiXCR anew, one entry per CDR3 protein. The data hold 500,000 to 800,000 distinct CDR3 sequences, with nearly 45% observed a single time. This sample is part of a study of T cells in Graves' hyperthyroidism and ophthalmopathy. The study's findings and limits: Ophthalmopathy was separated from stable hyperthyroidism by a 13 V-J model. The model's output predicted ophthalmopathy at a median of 6.5 months prior to onset. Most clonotypes expanded in the thyroid (above 0.001) were also present in blood.

The gene calls are TRBV5-1 and TRBJ2-2, with unresolved D. The sequenced sample was peripheral blood or thyroid tissue (not recorded which). The source is an adult man with Graves' disease, either hyperthyroidism or ophthalmopathy (not recorded which). The CDR3 DNA sequence: TGCGCCAGCAGCTTGTACGGCAGGTCTCAAACCGGGGAGCTGTTTTTT. Residues: CASSLYGRSQTGELFF.